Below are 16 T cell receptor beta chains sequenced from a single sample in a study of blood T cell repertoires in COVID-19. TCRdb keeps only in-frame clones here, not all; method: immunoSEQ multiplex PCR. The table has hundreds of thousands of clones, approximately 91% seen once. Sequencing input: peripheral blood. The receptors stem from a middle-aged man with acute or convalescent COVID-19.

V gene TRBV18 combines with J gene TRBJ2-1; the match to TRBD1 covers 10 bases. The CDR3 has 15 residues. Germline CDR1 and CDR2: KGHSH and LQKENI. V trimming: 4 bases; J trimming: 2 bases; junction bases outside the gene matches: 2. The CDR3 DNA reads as TGTGCCAGCTCACACGGACAGGGGGCCTACAATGAGCAGTTCTTC. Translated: CASSHGQGAYNEQFF.

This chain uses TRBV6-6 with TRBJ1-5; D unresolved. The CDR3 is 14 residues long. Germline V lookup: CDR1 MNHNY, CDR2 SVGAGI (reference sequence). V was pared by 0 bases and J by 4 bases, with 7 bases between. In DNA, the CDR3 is TGTGCCAGCAGTTACTCCGCCGAGAATCAGCCCCAGCATTTT. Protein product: CASSYSAENQPQHF.

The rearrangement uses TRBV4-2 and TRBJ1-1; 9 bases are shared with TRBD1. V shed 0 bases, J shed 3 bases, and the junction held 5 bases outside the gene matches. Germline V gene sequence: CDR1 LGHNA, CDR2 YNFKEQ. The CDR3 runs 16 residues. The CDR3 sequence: CASSQDLRTGDTEAFF. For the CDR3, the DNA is TGTGCCAGCAGCCAAGATCTTAGGACAGGGGACACTGAAGCTTTCTTT.

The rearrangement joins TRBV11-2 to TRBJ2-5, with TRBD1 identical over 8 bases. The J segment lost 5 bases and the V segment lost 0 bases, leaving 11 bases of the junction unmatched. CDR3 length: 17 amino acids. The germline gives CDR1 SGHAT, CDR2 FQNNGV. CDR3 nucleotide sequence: TGTGCCAGCAGCTTAGATCTTCAGGGGGCGGGTATGGAGACCCAGTACTTC. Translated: CASSLDLQGAGMETQYF.

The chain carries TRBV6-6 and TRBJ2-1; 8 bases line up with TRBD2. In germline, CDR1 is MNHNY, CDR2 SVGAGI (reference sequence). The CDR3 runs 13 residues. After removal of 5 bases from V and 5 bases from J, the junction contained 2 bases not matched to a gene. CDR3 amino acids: CASSLSGDNEQFF. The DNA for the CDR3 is TGTGCCAGCAGTCTTAGCGGGGACAATGAGCAGTTCTTC.

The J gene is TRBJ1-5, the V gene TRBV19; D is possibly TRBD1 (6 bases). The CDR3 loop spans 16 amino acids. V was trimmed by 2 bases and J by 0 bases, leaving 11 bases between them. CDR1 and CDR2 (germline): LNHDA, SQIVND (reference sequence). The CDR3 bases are TGTGCCAGTAGTATATGGGGGCCATATAGCAATCAGCCCCAGCATTTT. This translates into CASSIWGPYSNQPQHF.

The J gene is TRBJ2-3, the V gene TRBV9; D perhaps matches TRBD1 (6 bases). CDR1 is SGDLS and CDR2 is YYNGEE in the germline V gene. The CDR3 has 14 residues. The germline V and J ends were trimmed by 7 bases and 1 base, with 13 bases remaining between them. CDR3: CASASTGGTDTQYF. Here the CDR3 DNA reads TGTGCCAGCGCCTCGACAGGCGGCACAGATACGCAGTATTTT.

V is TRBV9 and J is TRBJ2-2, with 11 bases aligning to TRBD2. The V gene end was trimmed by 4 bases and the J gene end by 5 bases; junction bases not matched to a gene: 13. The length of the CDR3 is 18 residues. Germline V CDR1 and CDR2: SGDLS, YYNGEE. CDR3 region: CASSSRSSGGAGTGELFF. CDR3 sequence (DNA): TGTGCCAGCAGCTCCCGAAGTAGCGGGGGGGCAGGAACCGGGGAGCTGTTTTTT.

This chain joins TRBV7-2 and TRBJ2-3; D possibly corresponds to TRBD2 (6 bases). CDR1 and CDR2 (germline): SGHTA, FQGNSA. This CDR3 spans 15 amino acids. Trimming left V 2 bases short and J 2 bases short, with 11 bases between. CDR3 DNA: TGTGCCAGCAGCTTACTAACGGGAGTCACAGATACGCAGTATTTT. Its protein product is CASSLLTGVTDTQYF. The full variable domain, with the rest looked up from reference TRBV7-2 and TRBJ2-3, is GAGVSQSPSNKVTEKGKDVELRCDPISGHTALYWYRQSLGQGLEFLIYFQGNSAPDKSGLPSDRFSAERTGGSVSTLTIQRTQQEDSAVYLCASSLLTGVTDTQYFGPGTRLTVL.

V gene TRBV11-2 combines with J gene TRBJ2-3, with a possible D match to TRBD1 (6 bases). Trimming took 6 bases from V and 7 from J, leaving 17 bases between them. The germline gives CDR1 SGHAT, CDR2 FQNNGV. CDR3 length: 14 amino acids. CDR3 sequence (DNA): TGTGCCAGCAGGAAACGGACAGATGGAAATACGCAGTATTTT. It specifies CASRKRTDGNTQYF.

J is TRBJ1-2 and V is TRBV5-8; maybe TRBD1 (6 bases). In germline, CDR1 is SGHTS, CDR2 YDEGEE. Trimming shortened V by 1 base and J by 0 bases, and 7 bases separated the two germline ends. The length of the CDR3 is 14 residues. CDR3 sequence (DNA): TGTGCCAGCAGCTTGACAGGGACTAACTATGGCTACACCTTC. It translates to CASSLTGTNYGYTF.

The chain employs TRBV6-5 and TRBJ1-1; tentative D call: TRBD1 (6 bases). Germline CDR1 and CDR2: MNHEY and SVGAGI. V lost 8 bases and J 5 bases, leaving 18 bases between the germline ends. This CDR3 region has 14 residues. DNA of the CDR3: TGTGCCAGCTCACCCACACCCGGGACAACTGAAGCTTTCTTT. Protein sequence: CASSPTPGTTEAFF.

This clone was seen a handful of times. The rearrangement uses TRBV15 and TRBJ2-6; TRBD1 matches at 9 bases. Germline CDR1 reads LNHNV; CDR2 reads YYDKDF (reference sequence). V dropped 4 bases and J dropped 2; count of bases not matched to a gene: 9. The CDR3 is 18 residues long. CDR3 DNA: TGTGCCACCAGCAAACGACAGGGGGAAGGGGCTGGGGCCAACGTCCTGACTTTC. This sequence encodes CATSKRQGEGAGANVLTF.

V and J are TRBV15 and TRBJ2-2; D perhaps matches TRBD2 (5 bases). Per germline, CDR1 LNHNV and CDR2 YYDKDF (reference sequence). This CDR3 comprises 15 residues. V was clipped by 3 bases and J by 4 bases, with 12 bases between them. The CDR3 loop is CATSRDSAGTGELFF. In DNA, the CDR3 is TGTGCCACCAGCAGGGACTCCGCGGGCACCGGGGAGCTGTTTTTT.

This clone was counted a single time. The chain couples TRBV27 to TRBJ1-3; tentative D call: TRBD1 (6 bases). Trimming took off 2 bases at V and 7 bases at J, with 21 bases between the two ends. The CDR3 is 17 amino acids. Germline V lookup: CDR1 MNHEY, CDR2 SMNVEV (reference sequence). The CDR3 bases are TGTGCCAGCAGTTTAGTTGGGGGCCGGCTGGACCTCAACACCATATATTTT. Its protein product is CASSLVGGRLDLNTIYF.

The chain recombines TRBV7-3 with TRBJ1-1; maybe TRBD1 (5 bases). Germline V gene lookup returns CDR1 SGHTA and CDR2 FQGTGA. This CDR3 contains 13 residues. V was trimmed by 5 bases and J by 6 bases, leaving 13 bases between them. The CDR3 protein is CASSPGGGAEAFF. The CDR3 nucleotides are TGTGCCAGCAGCCCTGGGGGAGGGGCTGAAGCTTTCTTT.